This T cell receptor (beta chain) was retrieved from a study of T cell responses to AZD1222 COVID-19 vaccine. Researchers grouped second doses given at about 4 or about 12 weeks into one pool. This clone appeared once. The repertoire was sequenced with immunoSEQ multiplex PCR; TCRdb's copy has only in-frame clones and lacks some. The table has over 100,000 clones, around 87% seen once. Trimming removed 0 bases from V and 5 bases from J, with 11 bases in between. The CDR3 consists of 15 residues. Germline V CDR1 and CDR2: SGDLS, YYNGEE. The chain links TRBV9 to TRBJ2-2; D is perhaps TRBD1 (7 bases). This TCR came from an adult who received the AZD1222 COVID-19 vaccine. The input for sequencing was peripheral blood, taken 28 days after the second AZD1222 dose. CDR3 protein: CASSVEGAGTGELFF. The CDR3 bases are TGTGCCAGCAGCGTAGAGGGGGCGGGGACCGGGGAGCTGTTTTTT.